The 17 T cell receptor beta chains below come from one sample, sequenced in a study of T-cell reconstitution after alpha-beta-depleted transplantation in children. Unique molecular identifiers were used to barcode this TCRbeta library. Using its own MiXCR run on the PCR reads, TCRdb lists one record per CDR3 protein. The profile shows hundreds of thousands of distinct CDR3 sequences, 16% of them singletons. Here the sequenced sample was PBMCs, mostly from graft donor cells, taken 360 days after TCRalphabeta/CD19-depleted stem cell transplant. Receptors originate from a boy under three years old who had a stem cell transplant for Wiskott-Aldrich syndrome, so the T cells may come from the graft donor.

Only a few counts were recorded for this clonotype. V usage is TRBV2 and J usage is TRBJ2-3; D may be TRBD2 (6 bases). Germline V gene lookup returns CDR1 SNHLY and CDR2 FYNNEI. Trimming pared 8 bases from V and 4 bases from J, leaving 19 bases between. The CDR3 totals 15 residues. The CDR3 reads CASRATGGASDTQYF. CDR3 in DNA: TGTGCCAGCCGGGCAACGGGCGGGGCCTCAGATACGCAGTATTTT.

The sample holds many counts of this clonotype. J is TRBJ2-1 and V is TRBV3-1, with D maybe TRBD1 (5 bases). The V end lost 2 bases, the J end lost 2 bases, and 10 bases lay between the germline ends. CDR3 length: 15 residues. The germline V gene encodes CDR1 LGHDT and CDR2 YNNKEL (reference sequence). The CDR3 loop reads CASSQRRGPYNEQFF. The CDR3 DNA is TGTGCCAGCAGCCAACGTAGGGGCCCCTACAATGAGCAGTTCTTC.

This clonotype was detected only a few times. This sequence joins TRBV7-6 and TRBJ2-3; the D gene is possibly TRBD1 (5 bases). Germline CDR1 and CDR2: SGHVS and FNYEAQ. V gave up 1 base and J gave up 12 bases, with 23 bases separating them. This CDR3 spans 16 amino acids. CDR3 in amino acids: CASSLGQPSPAQAQYF. The CDR3 DNA is TGTGCCAGCAGCTTAGGCCAACCCTCCCCAGCACAGGCTCAGTATTTT.

The chain combines TRBV30 with TRBJ2-1; 9 bases map to TRBD2. The V and J ends lost 5 bases and 9 bases, in that order; junction bases with no gene match: 2. The CDR3 runs to 11 residues. The germline V gene encodes CDR1 GTSNPN and CDR2 SVGIG (reference sequence). The chain's CDR3 is CAWALAGEQFF. The CDR3 DNA sequence: TGTGCCTGGGCACTAGCGGGTGAGCAGTTCTTC.

This clonotype was picked up a small number of times. V gene TRBV6-5 combines with J gene TRBJ1-2; 7 bases map to TRBD1. The V segment lost 1 base and the J segment 5 bases; nucleotides outside the gene matches: 10. The length of the CDR3 is 16 residues. CDR1 and CDR2 from the germline V gene are MNHEY and SVGAGI. The CDR3 loop is CASSYLTGRLSYGYTF. CDR3 bases: TGTGCCAGCAGTTACTTGACAGGGAGGCTCTCGTATGGCTACACCTTC.

The chain carries TRBV6-5 and TRBJ1-1; weak D call: TRBD1 (5 bases). CDR3 length: 17 residues. The V gene's germline CDR1 is MNHEY and CDR2 SVGAGI. V lost 2 bases to trimming and J lost 6 bases, with 22 bases between them. CDR3 nucleotides: TGTGCCAGCAGTTACGACATGACTCGGGGGGTTCTCGCTGAAGCTTTCTTT. Protein product: CASSYDMTRGVLAEAFF.

This clonotype was found a few times. V gene TRBV4-3 combines with J gene TRBJ1-2; no firm D call. CDR1 is LGHNA, CDR2 YSLEER, per germline. Deletions cut 0 bases from V and 4 bases from J, with 9 bases between. The CDR3 contains 14 residues. The chain's CDR3 is CASSQDLGSYGYTF. The CDR3 coding sequence is TGCGCCAGCAGCCAAGATCTTGGGTCCTATGGCTACACCTTC.

This chain links TRBV13 with TRBJ1-2; 11 bases are shared with TRBD1. CDR1 and CDR2 from the germline V gene are PRHDT and FYEKMQ (reference sequence). The CDR3 runs to 17 residues. In DNA form, the CDR3 reads TGTACCATCAGTAGATCCGGGACAGGGGGGGTTAGCTATGGCTACACCTTC. Amino acid sequence: CTISRSGTGGVSYGYTF.

CDR3 nucleotides: TGTGCCAGCAGTTATATTGGGACAGCAGATACGCAGTATTTT. Amino acid sequence: CASSYIGTADTQYF. This rearrangement joins TRBV6-5 to TRBJ2-3, with TRBD1 matching over 7 bases. Germline V gene lookup returns CDR1 MNHEY and CDR2 SVGAGI. Trimming cost V 3 bases and J 4 bases; bases outside gene matches: 4. The CDR3 extends over 14 amino acids.

The rearrangement uses TRBV6-5 and TRBJ1-1; D ambiguous. Germline values: CDR1 MNHEY, CDR2 SVGAGI. The V and J ends lost 1 base and 4 bases respectively, with 13 bases between them. The CDR3 length is 15 residues. This CDR3 reads CASSYFVDGGTEAFF. As DNA, the CDR3 is TGTGCCAGCAGTTACTTCGTTGATGGCGGCACTGAAGCTTTCTTT.

V gene TRBV5-1 combines with J gene TRBJ2-4; the D is unclear. The CDR3 is 16 residues long. CDR1 SGHRS and CDR2 YFSETQ come from the germline V gene. With 3 bases removed from V and 1 base from J, the gap between germline ends came to 14 bases. The CDR3 here is CASSSSLGGAKNIQYF. CDR3 DNA sequence: TGCGCCAGCAGCTCTAGTCTTGGTGGGGCCAAAAACATTCAGTACTTC.

This chain uses TRBV12-3 or TRBV12-4 with TRBJ2-3; TRBD1 or TRBD2 may be the D gene (5 bases each). The CDR3 contains 15 residues. The ends were cut back, 2 bases at V and 6 bases at J, with 15 bases in the middle. CDR3 residues: CASSLRIPGSDTQYF. The CDR3 DNA reads as TGTGCCAGCAGTTTAAGGATCCCAGGGAGTGATACGCAGTATTTT.

The CDR3 DNA follows: TGCGCCAGCAGCTTGGCGCCGACCATCACAGATACGCAGTATTTT. It specifies CASSLAPTITDTQYF. The V gene is TRBV5-1, the J gene TRBJ2-3, with D hard to call. This CDR3 is built from 15 residues. The germline gives CDR1 SGHRS, CDR2 YFSETQ. Trimming cost V 0 bases and J 2 bases, with 10 bases left between them.

This clonotype was seen ten or more times. The chain combines TRBV24-1 with TRBJ2-2; tentatively, D is TRBD2 (5 bases). V lost 3 bases and J lost 0, with 10 bases in between. There are 16 residues in the CDR3. Germline loops: CDR1 KGHDR, CDR2 SFDVKD. As DNA, the CDR3 is TGTGCCACCAGTGATCCGCGAGGGCCGAACACCGGGGAGCTGTTTTTT. As protein: CATSDPRGPNTGELFF.

With respect to this clonotype: The missing conserved phenylalanine or tryptophan at the end of this CDR3 makes a read error likely. The CDR3 reads CASSQRGGPGEQFI. As DNA, the CDR3 is TGTGCCAGCAGCCAGAGGGGGGGGCCGGGTGAGCAGTTCATC. The chain uses TRBV3-1 and TRBJ2-1, with D maybe TRBD2 (7 bases). With 3 bases removed from V and 9 bases from J, the gap between germline ends came to 15 bases. The CDR3 runs 14 residues. Per germline, CDR1 LGHDT and CDR2 YNNKEL (reference sequence).

The V call is TRBV6-1, the J call TRBJ2-7; tentative D call: TRBD1 (5 bases). V lost 6 bases to trimming and J lost 4 bases, with 16 bases between them. The CDR3 consists of 14 residues. Germline CDR1 and CDR2: MNHNS and SASEGT. The CDR3 DNA is TGTGCCAGCAGCCATGGACAAGCCCGGTACGAGCAGTACTTC. This codes for CASSHGQARYEQYF.

This clonotype was found a few times. The J gene is TRBJ1-4, the V gene TRBV6-5, with 11 positions matching TRBD1. V lost 2 bases to trimming and J lost 8 bases; unmatched junction nucleotides: 1. The germline V gene has CDR1 MNHEY and CDR2 SVGAGI. This CDR3 is 14 amino acids long. The CDR3, as DNA: TGTGCCAGCAGTTACCGGACAGGGGGCGAAAAACTGTTTTTT. Its protein product is CASSYRTGGEKLFF.